The rows below give T cell receptor beta chains drawn from one sample of a study of breast tumors, draining lymph nodes, adjacent tissues. MiXCR was run by TCRdb on the multiplex PCR reads, yielding one entry per CDR3 protein. This table holds 180,000 or so distinct CDR3 sequences, over 25% found once. Source material: axillary lymph node tissue. These receptor sequences come from a female donor with breast cancer. Some clones in this sample may be carry-over from other donors' samples. Each CDR3 is given with its conserved first and last residue. The order of the fields is clone size, D gene, V gene, J gene, CDR3 DNA, CDR3 protein. A D gene is named only where the DNA matches it firmly. Size values are once, few and many counts, or a class for expanded clones, and some rows have none.

few	-	TRBV27	TRBJ1-4	TGTGCCAGCTGTCAGGGCTTAGGTGAAAAACTGTTTTTT	CASCQGLGEKLFF
few	TRBD1	TRBV7-6	TRBJ1-1	TGTGCCAGCAGCCGGGACAGAAGGAACACTGAAGCTTTCTTT	CASSRDRRNTEAFF
-	-	TRBV4-2	TRBJ2-2	TGTGCCAGCAGGATAGGGGAGCTGTTTTTT	CASRIGELFF
many	-	TRBV19	TRBJ2-7	TGTGCCAGTAGTAAGGGGTTCGGGGAGCAGTACTTC	CASSKGFGEQYF
-	-	TRBV19	TRBJ1-1	TGTGCCAGTAGTATGGGGGCTAGGGCTGAAGCTTTCTTT	CASSMGARAEAFF
-	TRBD2	TRBV6-2/TRBV6-3	TRBJ2-7	TGTGCCAGCAGCACGACTAGCGGGAGGGTGGACGAGCAGTACTTC	CASSTTSGRVDEQYF
many	TRBD2	TRBV10-2	TRBJ2-3	TGCGCCAGCAGTGAGCCGACTAGCGGGGGGCTGATAGATACGCAGTATTTT	CASSEPTSGGLIDTQYF
medium-sized	-	TRBV2	TRBJ1-6	TGTGCCAGCAGTGAAGCGTCGGGGTCCCATTCACCCCTCCACTTT	CASSEASGSHSPLHF
-	TRBD1	TRBV24-1	TRBJ1-5	TGTGCCACCAGTGATCCGACAGGGGGCGAGTACAATGAGCATTTT	CATSDPTGGEYNEHF
many	-	TRBV4-1	TRBJ1-2	TGCGCCAGCAGCCAAGAAGGCGGAGACTATGGCTACACCTTC	CASSQEGGDYGYTF
-	-	TRBV20-1	TRBJ1-2	TGCAGTGCAACCCCGCTGGGGCAGGCTGGAAACACCTTC	CSATPLGQAGNTF
-	-	TRBV7-8	TRBJ1-6	TGTGCCAGCAGCTCCGGACTAGCGGGACTGGTTGGTTCACCCCTCCACTTT	CASSSGLAGLVGSPLHF
many	TRBD1	TRBV6-6	TRBJ1-4	TGTGCCAGCAGTTACTCGAGGGGGCGGGATGAAAAACTGTTTTTT	CASSYSRGRDEKLFF
-	TRBD2	TRBV2	TRBJ2-5	TGTGCCAGCGGAATGCGGGGGTTGAAGCAGTACTTC	CASGMRGLKQYF
-	-	TRBV20-1	TRBJ1-6	TGCAGTGCTAGAGATCAGGGAGACAGTTCACCCCTCCACTTT	CSARDQGDSSPLHF
many	TRBD1	TRBV20-1	TRBJ1-6	TGCAGTGCTAGACTGACAGGGGTAAATAATTCACCCCTCCACTTT	CSARLTGVNNSPLHF
many	-	TRBV10-2	TRBJ1-6	TGCGCCAGCACCTCAAGAAGAAATTCACCCCTCCACTTT	CASTSRRNSPLHF
-	-	TRBV11-2	TRBJ1-2	TGTGCCAGCAGCCCCCTTGGGGGAGGGGACTATGGCTACACCTTC	CASSPLGGGDYGYTF
many	-	TRBV20-1	TRBJ2-5	TGCAGTGCTAGAAGGTCTACTGTAGGGGAGACCCAGTACTTC	CSARRSTVGETQYF
-	-	TRBV9	TRBJ2-2	TGTGCCAGCAGCGTGCAACAGGGCTACGGGGAGCTGTTTTTT	CASSVQQGYGELFF
-	-	TRBV5-5	TRBJ2-5	TGCGCCAGCAGCCAAGATCGGGTCGGGGACCAAGAGACCCAGTACTTC	CASSQDRVGDQETQYF
many	-	TRBV12-3/TRBV12-4	TRBJ2-7	TGTGCCAGCAGCTTATTACAGGAAGACGAGCAGTACTTC	CASSLLQEDEQYF
many	-	TRBV6-4	TRBJ2-2	TGTGCCAGCAGTGACTCGAGCGGGGAGCTGTTTTTT	CASSDSSGELFF
many	TRBD2	TRBV20-1	TRBJ2-3	TGCAGTGCTAGACGAGCGGGGACTAGCGGGGGGGCAACGCAGTATTTT	CSARRAGTSGGATQYF
-	-	TRBV15	TRBJ1-5	TGTGCCACCAGCAGCCCGGACAGCAGCAATCAGCCCCAGCATTTT	CATSSPDSSNQPQHF
many	-	TRBV30	TRBJ1-6	TGTGCCTGGAGTGTACAGGAGGGCCCACCCCTCCACTTT	CAWSVQEGPPLHF
many	-	TRBV11-2	TRBJ2-7	TGTGCCAGCAGCTTAGAGGGCCAGGATACCTACGAGCAGTACTTC	CASSLEGQDTYEQYF